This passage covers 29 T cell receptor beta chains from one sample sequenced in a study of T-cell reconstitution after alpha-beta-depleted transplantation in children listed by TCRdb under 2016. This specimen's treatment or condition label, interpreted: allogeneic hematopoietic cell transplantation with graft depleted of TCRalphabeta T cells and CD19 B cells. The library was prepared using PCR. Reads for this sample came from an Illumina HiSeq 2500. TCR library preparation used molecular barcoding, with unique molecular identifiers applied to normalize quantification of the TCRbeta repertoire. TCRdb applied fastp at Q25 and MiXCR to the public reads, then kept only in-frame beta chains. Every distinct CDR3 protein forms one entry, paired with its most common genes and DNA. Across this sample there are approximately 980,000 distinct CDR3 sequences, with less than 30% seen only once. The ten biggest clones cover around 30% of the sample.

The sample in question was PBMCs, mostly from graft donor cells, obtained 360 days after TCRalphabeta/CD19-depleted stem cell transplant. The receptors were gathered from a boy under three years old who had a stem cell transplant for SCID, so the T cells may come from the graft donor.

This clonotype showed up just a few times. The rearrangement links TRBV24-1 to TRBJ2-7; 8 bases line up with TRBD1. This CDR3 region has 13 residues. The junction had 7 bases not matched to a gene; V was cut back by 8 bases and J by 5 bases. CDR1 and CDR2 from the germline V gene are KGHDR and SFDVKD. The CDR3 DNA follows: TGTGCCACCACAGGACAGGGAACCCACGAGCAGTACTTC. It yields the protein CATTGQGTHEQYF.

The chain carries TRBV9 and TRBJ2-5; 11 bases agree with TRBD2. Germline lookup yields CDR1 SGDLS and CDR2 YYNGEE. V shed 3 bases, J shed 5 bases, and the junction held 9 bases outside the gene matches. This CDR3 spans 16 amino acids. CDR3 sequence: CASSALLAGGWETQYF. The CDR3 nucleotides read TGTGCCAGCAGCGCCCTTCTAGCGGGGGGCTGGGAGACCCAGTACTTC. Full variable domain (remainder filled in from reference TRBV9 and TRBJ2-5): DSGVTQTPKHLITATGQRVTLRCSPRSGDLSVYWYQQSLDQGLQFLIQYYNGEERAKGNILERFSAQQFPDLHSELNLSSLELGDSALYFCASSALLAGGWETQYFGPGTRLLVL.

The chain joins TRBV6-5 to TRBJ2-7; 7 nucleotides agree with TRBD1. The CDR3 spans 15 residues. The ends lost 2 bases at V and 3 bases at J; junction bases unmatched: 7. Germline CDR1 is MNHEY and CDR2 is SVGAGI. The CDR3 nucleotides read TGTGCCAGCAGTTACGCAGGACAGGTTTTCTACGAGCAGTACTTC. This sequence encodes CASSYAGQVFYEQYF.

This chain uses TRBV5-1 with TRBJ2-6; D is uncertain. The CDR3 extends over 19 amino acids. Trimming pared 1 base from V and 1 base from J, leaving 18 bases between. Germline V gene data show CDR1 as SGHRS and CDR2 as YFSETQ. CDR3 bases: TGCGCCAGCAGCTTGCTAACAAGTAGGCAACGATCTGGGGCCAACGTCCTGACTTTC. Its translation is CASSLLTSRQRSGANVLTF.

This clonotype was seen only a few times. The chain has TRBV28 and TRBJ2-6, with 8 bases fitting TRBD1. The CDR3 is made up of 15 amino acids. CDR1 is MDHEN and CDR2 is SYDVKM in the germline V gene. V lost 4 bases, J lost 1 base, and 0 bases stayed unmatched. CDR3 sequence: CASSWTGSGANVLTF. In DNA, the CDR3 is TGTGCCAGCAGTTGGACAGGGTCTGGGGCCAACGTCCTGACTTTC.

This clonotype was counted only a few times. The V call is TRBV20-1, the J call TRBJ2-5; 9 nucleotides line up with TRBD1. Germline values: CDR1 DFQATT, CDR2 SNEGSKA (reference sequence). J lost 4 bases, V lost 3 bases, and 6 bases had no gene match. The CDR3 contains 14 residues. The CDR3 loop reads CSASRTGGTETQYF. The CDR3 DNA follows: TGCAGTGCTAGTCGTACAGGGGGCACAGAGACCCAGTACTTC.

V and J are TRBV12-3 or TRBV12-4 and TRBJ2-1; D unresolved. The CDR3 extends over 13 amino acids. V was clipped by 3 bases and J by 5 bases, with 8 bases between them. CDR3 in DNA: TGTGCCAGCAGTTTGAGAGTTAACAATGAGCAGTTCTTC. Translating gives CASSLRVNNEQFF.

The CDR3 DNA is TGTGCCAGCAGCCAAGGAAACCTACTAGCGGGGGAGAGAAGCTCCTACAATGAGCAGTTCTTC. Protein: CASSQGNLLAGERSSYNEQFF. The V and J genes are TRBV4-2 and TRBJ2-1; 11 bases match TRBD2. With 1 base clipped from V and 0 bases from J, the junction kept 14 bases outside the gene matches. This CDR3 contains 21 residues. Germline V gives CDR1 LGHNA, CDR2 YNFKEQ.

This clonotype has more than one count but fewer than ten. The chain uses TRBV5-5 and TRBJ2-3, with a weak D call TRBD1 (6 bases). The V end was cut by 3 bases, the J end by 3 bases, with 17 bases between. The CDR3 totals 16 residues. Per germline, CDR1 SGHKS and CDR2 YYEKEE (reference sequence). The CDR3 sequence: CASSSPQGLPTDTQYF. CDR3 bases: TGTGCCAGCAGCTCGCCCCAGGGGCTTCCGACAGATACGCAGTATTTT.

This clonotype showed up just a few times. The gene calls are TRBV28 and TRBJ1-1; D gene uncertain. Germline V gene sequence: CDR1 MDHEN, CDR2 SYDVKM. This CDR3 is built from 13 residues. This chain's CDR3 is CATTSGMNTEAFF. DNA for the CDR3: TGTGCTACCACTAGCGGTATGAACACTGAAGCTTTCTTT.

This chain's CDR3 is CASSLAVRTGELFF. The CDR3 bases are TGTGCCAGCAGCTTAGCTGTGAGAACCGGGGAGCTGTTTTTT. This chain uses TRBV7-2 with TRBJ2-2; no firm D call. V gave up 0 bases and J gave up 5 bases, with 7 bases separating them. The CDR3 loop spans 14 amino acids. CDR1 and CDR2 (germline): SGHTA, FQGNSA. Using reference TRBV7-2 and TRBJ2-2 for the parts outside the CDR3, the full variable domain is GAGVSQSPSNKVTEKGKDVELRCDPISGHTALYWYRQSLGQGLEFLIYFQGNSAPDKSGLPSDRFSAERTGGSVSTLTIQRTQQEDSAVYLCASSLAVRTGELFFGEGSRLTVL.

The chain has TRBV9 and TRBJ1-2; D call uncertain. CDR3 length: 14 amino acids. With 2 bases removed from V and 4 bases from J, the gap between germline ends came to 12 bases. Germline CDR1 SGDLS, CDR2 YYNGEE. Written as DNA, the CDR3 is TGTGCCAGCAGCGTCGAGTCGACCTCCTATGGCTACACCTTC. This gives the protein CASSVESTSYGYTF.

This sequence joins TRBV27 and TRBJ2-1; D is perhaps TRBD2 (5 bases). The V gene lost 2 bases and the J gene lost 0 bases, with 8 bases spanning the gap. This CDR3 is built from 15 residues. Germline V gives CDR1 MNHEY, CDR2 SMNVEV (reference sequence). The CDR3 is CASSLKRSSYNEQFF. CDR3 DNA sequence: TGTGCCAGCAGTTTAAAGCGGAGCTCCTACAATGAGCAGTTCTTC.

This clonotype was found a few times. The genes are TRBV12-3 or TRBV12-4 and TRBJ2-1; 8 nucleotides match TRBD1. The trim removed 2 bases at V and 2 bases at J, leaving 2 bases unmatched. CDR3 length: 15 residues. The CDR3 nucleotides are TGTGCCAGCAGTTTACAGGGGGCGGCCTACAATGAGCAGTTCTTC. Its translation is CASSLQGAAYNEQFF.

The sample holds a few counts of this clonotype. The CDR3 region is CASSFIQVQETQYF. DNA for the CDR3: TGTGCCAGCAGCTTCATTCAAGTCCAAGAGACCCAGTACTTC. V is TRBV5-8 and J is TRBJ2-5; D gene unclear. The V end lost 2 bases, the J end lost 1 base, and 9 bases lay between the germline ends. The CDR3 runs 14 residues. Per the germline V gene, CDR1 is SGHTS and CDR2 is YDEGEE.

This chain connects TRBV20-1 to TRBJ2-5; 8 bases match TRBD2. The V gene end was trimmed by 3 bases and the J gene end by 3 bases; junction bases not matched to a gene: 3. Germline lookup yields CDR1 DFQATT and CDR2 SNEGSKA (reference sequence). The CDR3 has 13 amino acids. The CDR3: CSARIAGKETQYF. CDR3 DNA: TGCAGTGCTAGGATAGCGGGGAAAGAGACCCAGTACTTC.

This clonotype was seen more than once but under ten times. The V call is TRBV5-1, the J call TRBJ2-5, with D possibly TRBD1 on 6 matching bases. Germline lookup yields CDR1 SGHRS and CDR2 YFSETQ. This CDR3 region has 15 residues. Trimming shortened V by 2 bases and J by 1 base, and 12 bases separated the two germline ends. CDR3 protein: CASSLTQGFQETQYF. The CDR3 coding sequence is TGCGCCAGCAGCTTAACGCAGGGGTTCCAAGAGACCCAGTACTTC.

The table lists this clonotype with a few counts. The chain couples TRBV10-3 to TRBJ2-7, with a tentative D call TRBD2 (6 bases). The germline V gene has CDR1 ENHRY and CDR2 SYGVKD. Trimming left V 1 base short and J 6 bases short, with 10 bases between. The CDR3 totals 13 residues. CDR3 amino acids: CAISEWSGGEQYF. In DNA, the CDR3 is TGTGCCATCAGTGAGTGGTCCGGGGGCGAGCAGTACTTC.

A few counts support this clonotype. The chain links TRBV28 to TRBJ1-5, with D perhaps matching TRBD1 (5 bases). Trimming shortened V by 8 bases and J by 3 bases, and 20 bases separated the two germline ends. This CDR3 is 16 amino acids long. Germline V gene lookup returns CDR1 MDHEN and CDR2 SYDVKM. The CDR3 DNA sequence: TGTGCCAGCCGCGGCTCTGGAAGGGGTGACAATCAGCCCCAGCATTTT. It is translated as CASRGSGRGDNQPQHF. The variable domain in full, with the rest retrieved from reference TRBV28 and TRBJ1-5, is DVKVTQSSRYLVKRTGEKVFLECVQDMDHENMFWYRQDPGLGLRLIYFSYDVKMKEKGDIPEGYSVSREKKERFSLILESASTNQTSMYLCASRGSGRGDNQPQHFGDGTRLSIL.

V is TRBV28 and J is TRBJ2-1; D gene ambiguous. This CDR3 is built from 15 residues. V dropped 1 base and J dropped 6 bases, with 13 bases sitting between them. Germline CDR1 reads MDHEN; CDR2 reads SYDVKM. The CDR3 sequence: CASSLLVSGPNEQFF. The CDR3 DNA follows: TGTGCCAGCAGTTTATTAGTTTCTGGGCCCAATGAGCAGTTCTTC.

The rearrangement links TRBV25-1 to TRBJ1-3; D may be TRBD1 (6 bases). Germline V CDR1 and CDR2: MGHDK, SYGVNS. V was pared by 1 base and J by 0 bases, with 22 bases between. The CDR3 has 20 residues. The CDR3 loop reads CASSEFGPPSRGSSGNTIYF. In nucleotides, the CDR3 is TGTGCCAGCAGTGAATTTGGCCCACCTAGCAGGGGAAGCTCTGGAAACACCATATATTTT.

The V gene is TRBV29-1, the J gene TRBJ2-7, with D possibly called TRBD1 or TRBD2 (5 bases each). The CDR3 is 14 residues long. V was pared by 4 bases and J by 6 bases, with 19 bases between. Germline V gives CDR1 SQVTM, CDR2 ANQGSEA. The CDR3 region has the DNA TGCAGCGTTGTAACAGACCGGGCTGGGGGCGAGCAGTACTTC. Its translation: CSVVTDRAGGEQYF.

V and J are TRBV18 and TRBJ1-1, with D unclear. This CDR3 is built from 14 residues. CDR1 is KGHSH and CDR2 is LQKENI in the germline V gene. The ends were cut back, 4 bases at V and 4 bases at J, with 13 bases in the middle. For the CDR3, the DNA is TGTGCCAGCTCACGGAAAAGGGATTCCACTGAAGCTTTCTTT. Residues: CASSRKRDSTEAFF.

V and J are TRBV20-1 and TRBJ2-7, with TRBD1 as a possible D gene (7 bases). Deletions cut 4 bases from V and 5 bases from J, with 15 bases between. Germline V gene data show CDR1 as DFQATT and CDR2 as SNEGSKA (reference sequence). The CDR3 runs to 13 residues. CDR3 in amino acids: CSATGGWPHEQYF. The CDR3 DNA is TGCAGTGCTACAGGGGGGTGGCCCCACGAGCAGTACTTC.

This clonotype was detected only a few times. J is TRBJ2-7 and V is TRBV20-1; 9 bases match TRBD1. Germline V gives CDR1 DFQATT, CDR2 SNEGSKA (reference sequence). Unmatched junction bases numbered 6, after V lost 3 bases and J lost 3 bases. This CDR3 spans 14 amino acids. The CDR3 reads CSARISGQGYEQYF. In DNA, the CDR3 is TGCAGTGCTAGGATATCGGGACAGGGCTACGAGCAGTACTTC.

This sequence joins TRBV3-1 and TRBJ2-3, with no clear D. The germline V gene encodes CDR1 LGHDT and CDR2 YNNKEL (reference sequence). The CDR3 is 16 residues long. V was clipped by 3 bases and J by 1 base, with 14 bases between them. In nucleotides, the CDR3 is TGTGCCAGCAGCCATTCTCCCACTCATGGCACAGATACGCAGTATTTT. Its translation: CASSHSPTHGTDTQYF.

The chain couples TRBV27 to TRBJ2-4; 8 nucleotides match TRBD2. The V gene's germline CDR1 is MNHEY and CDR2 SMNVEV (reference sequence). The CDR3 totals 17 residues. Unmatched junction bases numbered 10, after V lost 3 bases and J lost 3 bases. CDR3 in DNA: TGTGCCAGCAGTTTGTCCTTTAGCGGGGCCAACAAAAACATTCAGTACTTC. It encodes CASSLSFSGANKNIQYF.

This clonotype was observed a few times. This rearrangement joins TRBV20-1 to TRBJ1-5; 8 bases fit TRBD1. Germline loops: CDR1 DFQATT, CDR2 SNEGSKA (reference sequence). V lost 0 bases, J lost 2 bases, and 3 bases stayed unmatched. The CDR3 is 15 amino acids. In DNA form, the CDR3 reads TGCAGTGCTAGAGAGACAGGGGTGGGCAATCAGCCCCAGCATTTT. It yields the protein CSARETGVGNQPQHF.

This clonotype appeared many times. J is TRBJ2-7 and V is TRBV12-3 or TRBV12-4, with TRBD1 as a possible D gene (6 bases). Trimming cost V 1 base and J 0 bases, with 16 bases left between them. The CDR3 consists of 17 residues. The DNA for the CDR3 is TGTGCCAGCAGTTTAGGCCGTCGGACAGCGAGCTCCTACGAGCAGTACTTC. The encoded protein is CASSLGRRTASSYEQYF.